This T cell receptor beta chain derives from a study of cytomegalovirus exposure and HLA in healthy donors. Whole-study results and caveats: Later analysis suggested most CMV-associated TCR beta chains were HLA-restricted.

The PCR contained 60 Vbeta and 13 Jbeta primers. Profiling relied on immunoSEQ multiplex PCR, and the TCRdb table lists in-frame clones only, not all of them. The sample carries 90,000 to 120,000 clones, about 80% recorded once. With regard to this clone: Its specificity is not known.

The CDR3 runs 13 residues. Trimming pared 8 bases from V and 0 bases from J, leaving 8 bases between. Germline-derived CDR1 and CDR2 are MGHRA and YSYEKL. Sequencing was performed on PBMCs. The sequence was collected from a female donor in good health and CMV-seropositive. This rearrangement joins TRBV4-1 to TRBJ1-5; no clear D. The CDR3 is CASGGVSNQPQHF. The CDR3 bases are TGCGCCAGCGGAGGAGTTAGCAATCAGCCCCAGCATTTT.